This TCR beta chain was sequenced for a study of T cell responses to AZD1222 COVID-19 vaccine. The study, taken as a whole, reports: Donors were mostly white British, more females; clonal diversity possibly underestimated. Just a handful of people given AZD1222 tested seropositive at baseline. Close to half of all spike-specific TCRs reportedly target regions of the variants that are unmutated.

Concerning this clone itself: Antigen: not known.

The table came from immunoSEQ multiplex PCR; TCRdb's copy has only in-frame clones and leaves some out. The table shows 100,000 or so clones, with around 89% occurring only once. The CDR3 contains 15 residues. Germline trimming cut 3 bases from V and 4 bases from J; bases unmatched to any gene: 6. The germline V gene has CDR1 LGHNA and CDR2 YNFKEQ. V is TRBV4-2 and J is TRBJ1-5; TRBD1 aligns across 7 bases. The specimen comprised peripheral blood, sampled on day 0 of AZD1222 vaccination. The receptor's source is an adult in good health. Here the CDR3 reads CASSQPDRRNQPQHF. The DNA of the CDR3 is TGTGCCAGCAGCCAGCCGGACAGGAGAAATCAGCCCCAGCATTTT.